This T cell receptor beta chain was profiled in a study of read filtering for tumor transcriptome and immune sequencing. From approximately 430 ng of RNA, a library with molecular barcoded alpha/delta and beta/gamma adaptors was made. Using its own MiXCR run on the reads, TCRdb lists one record per CDR3 protein. The sample comprises around 140,000 distinct CDR3 sequences, roughly 13% of which are singletons, and just under 8.5% rests with the top ten. Ten or more counts support this clonotype. The CDR3 extends over 14 amino acids. Germline V gene sequence: CDR1 SGHAT, CDR2 FQNNGV. Trimming stripped 2 bases from V and 4 bases from J, with 9 bases between.

The receptor was derived from a donor over 35 with multiple myeloma. Input material: a population of CD138-negative cells sorted from bone marrow. The chain has TRBV11-2 and TRBJ2-1; no clear D gene. CDR3 loop: CASSLMLEYNEQFF. In nucleotides, the CDR3 is TGTGCCAGCAGCTTAATGTTGGAGTACAATGAGCAGTTCTTC.